This is a list of T cell receptor beta chains from one sample in a study of T-cell memory formation after mild COVID-19. MiXCR was run by TCRdb on the 5' RACE reads, yielding one entry per CDR3 protein. The sample yields about 430,000 distinct CDR3 sequences, under 20% seen once. The material sequenced was PBMCs or a T cell subset sorted from them (not recorded which). Receptor source: a man younger than 35 who had mild COVID-19 (a few samples of this study predate the infection). Cell type and time point are not known. The CDR3 runs from the conserved cysteine through the conserved F or W. D genes are given only for firm matches. Clone size is stated in some rows and not others, as once, few, many or a class when expanded.

j_call d_call clone_size v_call cdr3_nt cdr3_aa
TRBJ1-1 . few TRBV7-2 TGTGCCAGCAGCTTTATGGGTTTGACTGAAGCTTTCTTT CASSFMGLTEAFF
TRBJ2-5 . . TRBV5-1 TGCGCCAGCGGAACCCTCGGAGAGACCCAGTACTTC CASGTLGETQYF
TRBJ2-2 TRBD1 many TRBV20-1 TGCAGTGCTAGAGATGCCGGGACAGGGCCCACCGGGGAGCTGTTTTTT CSARDAGTGPTGELFF
TRBJ2-1 . . TRBV15 TGTGCCACCAGCAGAGATCAAGGAAGGGGGGGGTACAATGAGCAGTTCTTC CATSRDQGRGGYNEQFF
TRBJ2-7 . . TRBV5-1 TGCGCCAGCAGCTTGGAAGTTAGGGGTACGTACGAGCAGTACTTC CASSLEVRGTYEQYF
TRBJ1-5 . . TRBV12-3/TRBV12-4 TGTGCCAGCAGTTCTGTTGGCGGAAATCAGCCCCAGCATTTT CASSSVGGNQPQHF
TRBJ2-4 . . TRBV5-1 TGCGCCAGCAGCACCGTAGCCGGGGCGCGGGGTGGTAACATTCAGTACTTC CASSTVAGARGGNIQYF
TRBJ2-7 TRBD1 few TRBV10-3 TGTGCCATCAGTGAGTCAGGGGGCGACGAGCAGTACTTC CAISESGGDEQYF
TRBJ1-5 TRBD1 few TRBV12-3/TRBV12-4 TGTGCCAGCAGTCCGCAGGGGGGGAGTCAGCCCCAGCATTTT CASSPQGGSQPQHF
TRBJ1-2 . few TRBV29-1 TGCAGCCATGAGGTCCAGGACTATGGCTACACCTTC CSHEVQDYGYTF
TRBJ2-3 . few TRBV7-2 TGTGCCAGCGGAAGACTATTCACAGATACGCAGTATTTT CASGRLFTDTQYF
TRBJ2-1 TRBD1 . TRBV4-3 TGCGCCAGCAGCCAAGATTCCCCCGGGACAGGGGCTATCAATGAGCAGTTCTTC CASSQDSPGTGAINEQFF
TRBJ2-1 TRBD1 . TRBV4-3 TGCGCCAGCAGCCAAGTGGACAGGGTCAATGAGCAGTTCTTC CASSQVDRVNEQFF
TRBJ1-1 . . TRBV5-1 TGCGCCAGCAGCGAGAATGGAAGAGGGAACACTGAAGCTTTCTTT CASSENGRGNTEAFF
TRBJ1-3 . few TRBV7-2 TGTGCCAGCAGCTTAACGGGTATCGCTGGAAACACCATATATTTT CASSLTGIAGNTIYF
TRBJ2-1 . . TRBV7-9 TGTGCCAGCAGCAGCAACCGGGCTATGGAGCAGTTCTTC CASSSNRAMEQFF
TRBJ2-5 TRBD1 many TRBV5-1 TGCGCCAGCAGCCAGGGACAGTTCCAAGAGACCCAGTACTTC CASSQGQFQETQYF
TRBJ1-1 . . TRBV7-8 TGTGCCAGCAGCTTAGAGCACCCCGGGATCGGAACTGAAGCTTTCTTT CASSLEHPGIGTEAFF
TRBJ2-2 . . TRBV5-1 TGCGCCAGCACCGATGTCGGGGAAGCCCCCACCGGGGAGCTGTTTTTT CASTDVGEAPTGELFF
TRBJ2-7 . . TRBV5-4 TGTGCCAGCAGCTTGGAGGCAGACTACGAGCAGTACTTC CASSLEADYEQYF
TRBJ2-7 TRBD2 . TRBV20-1 TGCGGGGCTGGGTCGGCTAGCGGGGGGATAACCTACGAGCAGTACTTC CGAGSASGGITYEQYF
TRBJ1-6 TRBD1 few TRBV7-2 TGTGCCAGCAGCTCTGGGACAGTCTATAATTCACCCCTCCACTTT CASSSGTVYNSPLHF
TRBJ2-3 . . TRBV4-3 TGCGCCAGCAGCACGACAGGAGCGGATACGCAGTATTTT CASSTTGADTQYF
TRBJ1-2 . . TRBV7-2 TGTGCCAGCAGCTTCGATTTCCCAGGGGTGTCGCAGCGTGGCTACACCTTC CASSFDFPGVSQRGYTF
TRBJ2-5 TRBD1 few TRBV20-1 TGCAGTGCTGTTGGGACAGGCCAAGAGACCCAGTACTTC CSAVGTGQETQYF
TRBJ1-2 . . TRBV7-6 TGTGCCAGCAGCCCGGGGAGGCAGGGGTCCTCGATTTATGGCTACACCTTC CASSPGRQGSSIYGYTF
TRBJ2-1 TRBD1 few TRBV4-2 TGTGCCAGCAGCCAAGATCGGGCAGGGGGTAGTTACAATGAGCAGTTCTTC CASSQDRAGGSYNEQFF
TRBJ1-1 . few TRBV11-1 TGTGCCAGCAGCTTAGCGGGAGGGAGGTGGATGAACACTGAAGCTTTCTTT CASSLAGGRWMNTEAFF
TRBJ2-5 . . TRBV2 TGTGCCAGCAGTGAAGCGAAAGGGGGAGAAGAGACCCAGTACTTC CASSEAKGGEETQYF
TRBJ1-1 TRBD1 few TRBV20-1 TGCAGTGCTACAACACAGGGGAGCACTGAAGCTTTCTTT CSATTQGSTEAFF
TRBJ2-7 . . TRBV7-9 TGTGCCGGGACTGCGGGACAGTCGGAGCAGTACTTC CAGTAGQSEQYF
TRBJ1-5 . . TRBV2 TGTGCCAGCGGGAGGTGGAATCAGCCCCAGCATTTT CASGRWNQPQHF
TRBJ1-5 . many TRBV12-3/TRBV12-4 TGTGCCAGCAGTTTACAGGGGCTAGGACAGCCCCAGCATTTT CASSLQGLGQPQHF
TRBJ2-3 TRBD1 few TRBV10-3 TGTGCCATCAGCGGACAGGGCTCCTGGGAGCAGTATTTT CAISGQGSWEQYF
TRBJ1-5 . . TRBV7-2 TGTGCCAGCAGCACCGACCCGGCGGGACCCCAGCATTTT CASSTDPAGPQHF
TRBJ1-2 . few TRBV20-1 TGCAGTGCTAGATATCCCGGGGGAGAGGGCTACACCTTC CSARYPGGEGYTF